This paragraph reports one T cell receptor beta chain. Its antigen is unidentified. These data come from a study of cytomegalovirus exposure and HLA in healthy donors. Study-wide points: Presence/absence analyses assumed roughly uniform sequencing depth across donors. In a later analysis, V- and J-gene trimming of beta chains associated with a DCLRE1C missense variant, replicated independently. Some 150 TCR beta chains were listed as cytomegalovirus-associated. Reported findings show TCR beta sequences accurately forecast HLA-A and HLA-B alleles in most subjects.

CDR1 is KGHSH and CDR2 is LQKENI in the germline V gene. The CDR3 is 15 residues long. V lost 0 bases, J lost 3 bases, and 8 bases lay in between. Amplification used 60 Vbeta primers and 13 Jbeta primers. The table came from immunoSEQ multiplex PCR; TCRdb's copy has only in-frame clones and leaves some out. The table records 120,000 or so clones, roughly 72% of them present only once. What was sequenced was PBMCs. The genes are TRBV18 and TRBJ2-2; D possibly corresponds to TRBD2 (6 bases). This TCR was sampled from a woman aged 50 to 60 in good health and CMV-seropositive. The CDR3 loop is CASSPPPGDTGELFF. CDR3 DNA: TGTGCCAGCTCACCACCGCCGGGGGACACCGGGGAGCTGTTTTTT.